Below, 13 T cell receptor beta chains from the same sample are listed, as sequenced in a study of blood T cell repertoires in COVID-19. The table came from immunoSEQ multiplex PCR; TCRdb's copy has only in-frame clones and leaves some out. Here the sample spans approximately 210,000 clones, roughly four fifths being singletons. Input material: peripheral blood. All receptors come from a woman between 40 and 55 years old with acute or convalescent COVID-19.

This chain joins TRBV2 and TRBJ2-7; D is undetermined. CDR3 length: 16 residues. The V end lost 6 bases, the J end lost 0 bases, and 18 bases lay between the germline ends. Germline loops: CDR1 SNHLY, CDR2 FYNNEI. DNA of the CDR3: TGTGCCAGCAGGGATTTAACAGTAGGTTTCTCCTACGAGCAGTACTTC. This sequence encodes CASRDLTVGFSYEQYF. Combining the CDR3 with reference TRBV2 and TRBJ2-7 gives the whole variable domain EPEVTQTPSHQVTQMGQEVILRCVPISNHLYFYWYRQILGQKVEFLVSFYNNEISEKSEIFDDQFSVERPDGSNFTLKIRSTKLEDSAMYFCASRDLTVGFSYEQYFGPGTRLTVT.

The chain links TRBV2 to TRBJ1-2; 10 bases are a match to TRBD1. This CDR3 has 15 amino acids. J lost 7 bases, V lost 8 bases, and 13 bases had no gene match. Germline V CDR1 and CDR2: SNHLY, FYNNEI. CDR3 amino acids: CASGGRDRGISGYTF. The CDR3 coding sequence is TGTGCCAGCGGGGGTCGGGACAGGGGAATTTCTGGCTACACCTTC.

V is TRBV11-3 and J is TRBJ2-1, with 8 bases matching TRBD2. Germline trimming cut 4 bases from V and 2 bases from J; bases unmatched to any gene: 4. CDR1 and CDR2 from the germline V gene are SGHNT and YENEEA. This CDR3 contains 15 residues. Here the CDR3 DNA reads TGTGCCAGCAGCTCTGGACTAGCTACCTACAATGAGCAGTTCTTC. Translation gives CASSSGLATYNEQFF.

The J gene is TRBJ2-1, the V gene TRBV29-1, with 11 bases lining up with TRBD2. This CDR3 is built from 12 residues. Germline CDR1 and CDR2: SQVTM and ANQGSEA. The V and J ends lost 6 bases and 8 bases, in that order; junction bases with no gene match: 3. The CDR3 protein is CSVTSGTDEQFF. For the CDR3, the DNA is TGCAGCGTGACTAGCGGGACAGATGAGCAGTTCTTC.

This chain connects TRBV9 to TRBJ1-3; the D gene is possibly TRBD1 (6 bases). Trimming shortened V by 6 bases and J by 4 bases, and 14 bases separated the two germline ends. The CDR3 runs 14 residues. Per the germline V gene, CDR1 is SGDLS and CDR2 is YYNGEE. The CDR3 sequence is CASTSQGRGNTIYF. CDR3 DNA sequence: TGTGCCAGCACCTCACAGGGAAGAGGAAACACCATATATTTT.

The chain has TRBV7-2 and TRBJ2-5; TRBD2 matches 9 bases. This CDR3 region has 18 residues. J lost 3 bases, V lost 5 bases, and 16 bases had no gene match. Germline V gene sequence: CDR1 SGHTA, CDR2 FQGNSA. CDR3 protein: CASSVLASGVVGKETQYF. CDR3 nucleotides: TGTGCCAGCAGCGTCCTCGCTAGCGGGGTGGTGGGGAAAGAGACCCAGTACTTC. Together with reference TRBV7-2 and TRBJ2-5, the CDR3 gives the full variable domain: GAGVSQSPSNKVTEKGKDVELRCDPISGHTALYWYRQSLGQGLEFLIYFQGNSAPDKSGLPSDRFSAERTGGSVSTLTIQRTQQEDSAVYLCASSVLASGVVGKETQYFGPGTRLLVL.

This sequence joins TRBV4-3 and TRBJ2-1; tentatively, D is TRBD1 (6 bases). Trimming removed 1 base at V and 5 bases at J, with 12 bases between. From germline, CDR1 is LGHNA and CDR2 YSLEER. The length of the CDR3 is 15 residues. The CDR3 nucleotides are TGCGCCAGCAGCCAAGGGCTAGGGGGAGACAATGAGCAGTTCTTC. Translation: CASSQGLGGDNEQFF.

The chain combines TRBV18 with TRBJ2-7, with D unclear. Germline-derived CDR1 and CDR2 are KGHSH and LQKENI. The CDR3 loop spans 14 amino acids. The V and J ends lost 5 bases and 5 bases respectively, with 16 bases between them. The CDR3 nucleotides read TGTGCCAGCTCAAACTTGGGCAGCCTTGACGAGCAGTACTTC. Protein: CASSNLGSLDEQYF.

V gene TRBV7-8 combines with J gene TRBJ1-2; unclear D gene. V was cut by 0 bases and J by 2 bases, with 7 bases left in between. The CDR3 is made up of 14 amino acids. Germline CDR1 SGHVS, CDR2 FQNEAQ. The CDR3 reads CASSLAEENYGYTF. CDR3 nucleotide sequence: TGTGCCAGCAGCTTAGCGGAGGAGAACTATGGCTACACCTTC.

The rearrangement links TRBV5-8 to TRBJ2-3, with TRBD2 identical over 13 bases. Germline lookup yields CDR1 SGHTS and CDR2 YDEGEE. V lost 3 bases to trimming and J lost 5 bases; unmatched junction nucleotides: 6. This CDR3 region has 16 residues. The CDR3 reads CASSSTSGRQVDTQYF. CDR3 nucleotide sequence: TGTGCCAGCAGCTCGACTAGCGGGAGGCAGGTAGATACGCAGTATTTT.

The rearrangement joins TRBV6-4 to TRBJ2-1; D is unresolved. Trimming took off 4 bases at V and 0 bases at J, with 10 bases between the two ends. The CDR3 is 15 amino acids. The germline V gene has CDR1 MRHNA and CDR2 SNTAGT. The CDR3 sequence: CASSVEVSSYNEQFF. CDR3 nucleotide sequence: TGTGCCAGCAGTGTTGAGGTTAGCTCCTACAATGAGCAGTTCTTC.

The chain carries TRBV3-1 (or the pseudogene TRBV3-2) and TRBJ1-3, with D maybe TRBD1 (5 bases). The CDR3 loop spans 18 amino acids. Germline lookup yields CDR1 LGHDT and CDR2 YNNKEL (reference sequence). V lost 2 bases and J lost 1, with 18 bases in between. CDR3 residues: CASSQSQGLLASGNTIYF. DNA of the CDR3: TGTGCCAGCAGCCAATCCCAGGGTCTCCTGGCGTCTGGAAACACCATATATTTT.

The chain is built from TRBV19 and TRBJ1-2; D is unresolved. This CDR3 is built from 11 residues. Germline values: CDR1 LNHDA, CDR2 SQIVND (reference sequence). CDR3: CAIKRDYGYTF. The CDR3 DNA is TGTGCTATAAAGAGGGACTATGGCTACACCTTC.